This TCR beta chain was obtained from a study of blood T cell repertoires in COVID-19. The wider study: Acute-phase and convalescent COVID-19 samples originated in the United States, Italy and Spain.

A single count supports this clone. The data were produced by immunoSEQ multiplex PCR, yet TCRdb's version contains in-frame clones alone and is incomplete. Of nearly 45,000 clones listed, approximately 87% are singletons. V dropped 7 bases and J dropped 4 bases, with 14 bases sitting between them. The CDR3 loop spans 14 amino acids. Germline V gene sequence: CDR1 LNHDA, CDR2 SQIVND (reference sequence). This receptor was identified in a man aged 40-49 years with COVID-19, enrolled during active disease. This chain uses TRBV19 with TRBJ1-5, with D maybe TRBD1 (6 bases). Sequenced material: peripheral blood. CDR3: CASTLRDRNQPQHF. CDR3 DNA sequence: TGTGCCAGTACTCTCCGAGACAGGAATCAGCCCCAGCATTTT.